The 15 T cell receptor beta chains below were found in one sample sequenced in a study of blood T cell repertoires in COVID-19. This table comes from immunoSEQ multiplex PCR, and its TCRdb copy is limited to in-frame clones, with some not included. The sample contains 68,000 or so clones, roughly 85% of which appear only once. The sequencing sample was made of peripheral blood. The receptors were gathered from a human donor in a cohort sampled during active COVID-19.

This chain connects TRBV4-2 to TRBJ1-1; no clear D gene. Germline-derived CDR1 and CDR2 are LGHNA and YNFKEQ. V lost 1 base to trimming and J lost 1 base, with 10 bases between them. This CDR3 contains 15 residues. DNA of the CDR3: TGTGCCAGCAGCCAAGTTCCCCCCGGGAACACTGAAGCTTTCTTT. Amino acid sequence: CASSQVPPGNTEAFF.

This chain uses TRBV6-5 with TRBJ2-7, with 10 bases fitting TRBD1. CDR1 is MNHEY and CDR2 is SVGAGI in the germline V gene. The CDR3 spans 14 residues. V lost 9 bases and J lost 1; bases outside the gene matches: 6. The CDR3 reads CASRDRGPSYEQYF. The DNA for the CDR3 is TGTGCCAGTAGAGACAGGGGGCCTTCCTACGAGCAGTACTTC.

The chain carries TRBV7-3 and TRBJ1-1; a weak D match, TRBD1 (5 bases). Germline V CDR1 and CDR2: SGHTA, FQGTGA. This CDR3 has 13 amino acids. Trimming took 1 base from V and 3 from J, leaving 6 bases between them. CDR3 DNA: TGTGCCAGCAGCTTAAGGGGGGACACTGAAGCTTTCTTT. Encoded protein: CASSLRGDTEAFF.

The rearrangement links TRBV28 to TRBJ1-2; 10 bases fit TRBD1. V gave up 6 bases and J gave up 4 bases; unmatched junction bases: 11. The CDR3 is made up of 16 amino acids. Looked up from germline, CDR1 is MDHEN and CDR2 is SYDVKM. CDR3 protein: CASSLAGQGRSYGYTF. The CDR3 region has the DNA TGTGCCAGCAGCCTTGCGGGACAGGGGCGAAGCTATGGCTACACCTTC.

This clone was seen repeatedly, ten times or more. The CDR3 DNA follows: TGTGCCAGCAGCGGGACCGGGACAACAAGTACCGGGGAGCTGTTTTTT. Translation gives CASSGTGTTSTGELFF. The chain uses TRBV7-9 and TRBJ2-2; maybe TRBD1 (6 bases). The CDR3 extends over 16 amino acids. Germline V gene data show CDR1 as SEHNR and CDR2 as FQNEAQ (reference sequence). The V and J ends lost 5 bases and 5 bases respectively, with 18 bases between them.

The chain recombines TRBV7-9 with TRBJ1-3; D remains unclear. This CDR3 is 14 amino acids long. Trimming stripped 6 bases from V and 0 bases from J, with 9 bases between. Germline V gives CDR1 SEHNR, CDR2 FQNEAQ (reference sequence). The CDR3 DNA reads as TGTGCCAGCAGTTACGGTGGCTCTGGAAACACCATATATTTT. Translation: CASSYGGSGNTIYF.

The chain's CDR3 is CASSLLSGNTEAFF. The CDR3 nucleotides read TGCGCCAGCAGCCTCCTTTCGGGGAACACTGAAGCTTTCTTT. V and J are TRBV5-1 and TRBJ1-1; D is uncertain. CDR3 length: 14 residues. Trimming took off 4 bases at V and 1 base at J, with 11 bases between the two ends. From germline, CDR1 is SGHRS and CDR2 YFSETQ.

CDR3 amino acids: CSAYSTDTQYF. The CDR3 coding sequence is TGCAGTGCGTATAGCACAGATACGCAGTATTTT. V gene TRBV20-1 combines with J gene TRBJ2-3; unclear D gene. This CDR3 contains 11 residues. V lost 6 bases, J lost 0 bases, and 4 bases lay in between. The germline V gene encodes CDR1 DFQATT and CDR2 SNEGSKA (reference sequence).

The V gene is TRBV28, the J gene TRBJ2-3, with a tentative D call TRBD1 (5 bases). This CDR3 spans 14 amino acids. Germline assignment: CDR1 MDHEN and CDR2 SYDVKM. Trimming removed 7 bases from V and 2 bases from J, with 13 bases in between. The CDR3 reads CASTSGFLTDTQYF. CDR3 in DNA: TGTGCCAGCACTTCAGGGTTTCTCACAGATACGCAGTATTTT.

The rearrangement joins TRBV10-1 to TRBJ2-3; tentative D call: TRBD2 (7 bases). The CDR3 extends over 15 amino acids. Looked up from germline, CDR1 is WNHNN and CDR2 is SYGVQD (reference sequence). Trimming cost V 5 bases and J 6 bases, with 18 bases left between them. The CDR3 DNA sequence: TGCGCCAGCAGTCCCCTTGGGGGGGGCCGGGATACGCAGTATTTT. As protein: CASSPLGGGRDTQYF.

This clone has only one observation. The rearrangement uses TRBV7-2 and TRBJ1-4; 8 bases match TRBD1. The germline V gene encodes CDR1 SGHTA and CDR2 FQGNSA. Trimming at V came to 1 base and at J to 7 bases, leaving 5 bases not matched to a gene. The CDR3 totals 15 residues. CDR3 amino acids: CASSLVGTGGEKLFF. Here the CDR3 DNA reads TGTGCCAGCAGCTTAGTCGGGACAGGCGGTGAAAAACTGTTTTTT.

The chain is built from TRBV3-1 (or the pseudogene TRBV3-2) and TRBJ2-3, with 7 positions matching TRBD2. The CDR3 covers 17 residues. V gave up 1 base and J gave up 0 bases; unmatched junction bases: 7. Germline values: CDR1 LGHDT, CDR2 YNNKEL (reference sequence). The CDR3 sequence is CASSQVKAGTSTDTQYF. The CDR3 coding sequence is TGTGCCAGCAGCCAAGTTAAAGCGGGGACGAGCACAGATACGCAGTATTTT.

The V call is TRBV3-1 (or the pseudogene TRBV3-2), the J call TRBJ2-2, with 9 bases aligning to TRBD1. V was clipped by 7 bases and J by 4 bases; unmatched bases: 7. CDR1 is LGHDT and CDR2 is YNNKEL in the germline V gene (reference sequence). This CDR3 has 15 amino acids. Here the CDR3 reads CASNPGTGTTGELFF. Here the CDR3 DNA reads TGTGCCAGCAACCCCGGGACAGGGACCACCGGGGAGCTGTTTTTT.

This clone was detected a few times. The chain combines TRBV5-1 with TRBJ2-7; D is undetermined. Per germline, CDR1 SGHRS and CDR2 YFSETQ. V lost 0 bases, J lost 3 bases, and 13 bases lay in between. This CDR3 contains 15 residues. The CDR3 DNA is TGCGCCAGCAGCTTGGCGCCATCTCAGTACTACGAGCAGTACTTC. Protein product: CASSLAPSQYYEQYF.

The rearrangement uses TRBV2 and TRBJ1-4, with D possibly matching TRBD1 (5 bases). The CDR3 has 14 amino acids. Trimming took 6 bases from V and 4 from J, leaving 12 bases between them. Germline V gene lookup returns CDR1 SNHLY and CDR2 FYNNEI. The CDR3 DNA sequence: TGTGCCAGCAGACCAGACAGTAATAATGAAAAACTGTTTTTT. Encoded protein: CASRPDSNNEKLFF.